The clone carrying this TCR beta chain has only a few counts. Its antigen is not identified. The data are from a study of blood T cells in healthy people across ages. CDR3 length equals 15 residues. V was trimmed by 5 bases and J by 8 bases, leaving 16 bases between them. Germline lookup yields CDR1 PRHDT and CDR2 FYEKMQ (reference sequence). Study-wide findings and caveats: Across the age range, TCR beta diversity per million T cells fell in a roughly linear way. There were more naive CD4+ cells and higher diversity in long-lived donors than in aged donors.

Combining a sample-barcoded 5' primer with a J-beta primer mix, a second PCR ran for roughly 7 to 11 cycles. Every individual sample yielded 2.5 million or more paired-end reads (each containing CDR3). TCRdb analysed the 5' RACE reads with MiXCR anew, one entry per CDR3 protein. The sample yields 1.5 million to 2 million distinct CDR3 sequences, about two fifths seen once. The receptor was isolated from a human donor in good health. This chain links TRBV13 with TRBJ1-6, with D possibly matching TRBD1 (6 bases). Sequencing was performed on blood. The CDR3 loop is CASSIRQVWDSPLHF. CDR3 DNA sequence: TGTGCCAGCAGCATCCGACAGGTCTGGGATTCACCCCTCCACTTT.